The 25 T cell receptor beta chains in this list originate from one sample, sequenced in a study of CD8 T cells in Susac syndrome. A quantity of about 0.5 to 1 ug RNA underwent reverse transcription using random hexamers. TCRdb re-derived calls from the immunoSEQ multiplex PCR reads in MiXCR, one entry per CDR3 protein. Of some 260,000 distinct CDR3 sequences in the sample, around 84% are singletons; the top ten hold 0.11%. The sample taken for sequencing was CD8+ T cells from PBMCs. The receptors originated from a human donor with multiple sclerosis.

V usage is TRBV29-1 and J usage is TRBJ2-1, with D possibly being TRBD2 (6 bases). CDR3 length: 16 residues. V was cut by 7 bases and J by 0 bases, with 19 bases left in between. CDR1 is SQVTM, CDR2 ANQGSEA, per germline. The CDR3 here is CSGYITGEPSYNEQFF. CDR3 bases: TGCAGCGGTTACATAACGGGAGAGCCCTCCTACAATGAGCAGTTCTTC.

The gene calls are TRBV4-1 and TRBJ2-7, with a weak D call TRBD2 (7 bases). The CDR3 loop spans 13 amino acids. The germline V gene has CDR1 MGHRA and CDR2 YSYEKL. V lost 1 base to trimming and J lost 7 bases, with 11 bases between them. Here the CDR3 reads CASSQVGGREQYF. In nucleotides, the CDR3 is TGCGCCAGCAGCCAAGTCGGGGGGCGTGAGCAGTACTTC.

This chain uses TRBV4-1 with TRBJ2-1, with TRBD1 as a possible D gene (5 bases). From germline, CDR1 is MGHRA and CDR2 YSYEKL. The CDR3 is 13 residues long. V gave up 2 bases and J gave up 3 bases, with 5 bases separating them. CDR3 amino acids: CASSQQGYNEQFF. The CDR3 DNA sequence: TGCGCCAGCAGCCAACAGGGCTACAATGAGCAGTTCTTC.

This chain links TRBV27 with TRBJ2-3; the D is unclear. Trimming removed 4 bases at V and 8 bases at J, with 13 bases between. The CDR3 contains 13 residues. Germline V gene data show CDR1 as MNHEY and CDR2 as SMNVEV (reference sequence). DNA for the CDR3: TGTGCCAGCAGTTCCCGAGCTTCGTTTACGCAGTATTTT. Translated: CASSSRASFTQYF.

This chain uses TRBV9 with TRBJ2-1; TRBD2 matches 13 bases. CDR3 length: 14 residues. In germline, CDR1 is SGDLS, CDR2 YYNGEE. V trimming: 5 bases; J trimming: 6 bases; junction bases outside the gene matches: 2. This CDR3 reads CASSRTSGGNEQFF. CDR3 DNA sequence: TGTGCCAGCAGTAGGACTAGCGGGGGCAATGAGCAGTTCTTC.

The CDR3 DNA is TGTGCCAGCACCCCCCCGGGCTTCCCAAACTACGAGCAGTACTTC. As protein: CASTPPGFPNYEQYF. The chain couples TRBV7-2 to TRBJ2-7; D unresolved. Germline V CDR1 and CDR2: SGHTA, FQGNSA. V was pared by 7 bases and J by 3 bases, with 19 bases between. This CDR3 contains 15 residues.

This sequence joins TRBV6-6 and TRBJ2-1; 7 bases agree with TRBD2. This CDR3 has 14 amino acids. Germline trimming cut 2 bases from V and 10 bases from J; bases unmatched to any gene: 8. Germline loops: CDR1 MNHNY, CDR2 SVGAGI (reference sequence). CDR3 in amino acids: CASSYRAGEDEQFF. CDR3 nucleotides: TGTGCCAGCAGTTACCGGGCGGGAGAAGACGAGCAGTTCTTC.

As to this clonotype: A read error may produce the germline difference seen at one junction end. The chain combines TRBV27 with TRBJ1-2, with D uncertain. The CDR3 totals 11 residues. Germline values: CDR1 MNHEY, CDR2 SMNVEV (reference sequence). The CDR3 reads CASRYNGGCTF. The CDR3 nucleotides are TGTGCCAGCAGATACAACGGTGGCTGCACCTTC.

The chain employs TRBV29-1 and TRBJ1-1, with no clear D. This CDR3 is 12 amino acids long. Deletions cut 1 base from V and 3 bases from J, with 6 bases between. CDR1 is SQVTM, CDR2 ANQGSEA, per germline. The CDR3 loop reads CSVEGRHTEAFF. The CDR3 DNA is TGCAGCGTTGAAGGTAGGCACACTGAAGCTTTCTTT.

The chain couples TRBV10-1 to TRBJ2-1; D remains unclear. CDR1 WNHNN and CDR2 SYGVQD come from the germline V gene (reference sequence). With 0 bases removed from V and 2 bases from J, the gap between germline ends came to 14 bases. The CDR3 has 17 residues. CDR3 coding DNA: TGCGCCAGCAGTGAGTCGTTGAAATGGCAGACCTACAATGAGCAGTTCTTC. Its protein is CASSESLKWQTYNEQFF.

The chain is built from TRBV12-3 or TRBV12-4 and TRBJ1-5; 8 nucleotides agree with TRBD1. J was trimmed by 4 bases and V by 7 bases; bases with no gene match: 9. The length of the CDR3 is 15 residues. The CDR3 sequence: CASTYGTGGNQPQHF. The CDR3 region has the DNA TGTGCCAGCACCTATGGGACAGGCGGGAATCAGCCCCAGCATTTT.

This clonotype was detected a few times. The V and J genes are TRBV6-1 and TRBJ1-5; TRBD1 is a possible D gene (6 bases). Germline V gene sequence: CDR1 MNHNS, CDR2 SASEGT. V gave up 6 bases and J gave up 4 bases, with 13 bases separating them. This CDR3 has 14 amino acids. The CDR3 protein is CASSRYRVNQPQHF. The CDR3 coding sequence is TGTGCCAGCAGCCGGTACAGGGTAAATCAGCCCCAGCATTTT.

This chain joins TRBV10-2 and TRBJ2-2; 13 nucleotides line up with TRBD2. Germline V gene lookup returns CDR1 WSHSY and CDR2 SAAADI. Losses at the gene ends were 11 bases for V and 4 bases for J; bases not matched to a gene: 10. CDR3 length: 16 amino acids. CDR3: CAGSGTSGMGTGELFF. The CDR3 bases are TGCGCCGGCTCCGGGACTAGCGGGATGGGCACCGGGGAGCTGTTTTTT.

The chain couples TRBV4-1 to TRBJ2-5; 7 bases agree with TRBD2. Germline V gene lookup returns CDR1 MGHRA and CDR2 YSYEKL. The CDR3 spans 14 residues. V dropped 0 bases and J dropped 5; count of bases not matched to a gene: 3. CDR3 in amino acids: CASSQEREIETQYF. The CDR3 DNA reads TGCGCCAGCAGCCAAGAGCGGGAGATTGAGACCCAGTACTTC.

Points on this clonotype: One end of the junction varies from germline; a read error may be responsible. The V gene is TRBV7-6, the J gene TRBJ1-6; D remains ambiguous. Germline V lookup: CDR1 SGHVS, CDR2 FNYEAQ. CDR3 size: 15 residues. This CDR3 reads CARSLDGSPGSPLHF. In DNA, the CDR3 is TGTGCCAGAAGCTTAGATGGGTCTCCGGGATCACCCCTCCACTTT.

The chain employs TRBV9 and TRBJ2-7, with D maybe TRBD2 (5 bases). V was pared by 3 bases and J by 6 bases, with 10 bases between. The germline gives CDR1 SGDLS, CDR2 YYNGEE. The CDR3 contains 12 residues. The CDR3 is CASSDSAGEQYF. CDR3 nucleotide sequence: TGTGCCAGCAGCGATTCCGCGGGCGAGCAGTACTTC. Combining the CDR3 with reference TRBV9 and TRBJ2-7 gives the whole variable domain DSGVTQTPKHLITATGQRVTLRCSPRSGDLSVYWYQQSLDQGLQFLIQYYNGEERAKGNILERFSAQQFPDLHSELNLSSLELGDSALYFCASSDSAGEQYFGPGTRLTVT.

The rearrangement uses TRBV30 and TRBJ2-7; 8 bases are a match to TRBD1. The CDR3 extends over 12 amino acids. The germline V gene encodes CDR1 GTSNPN and CDR2 SVGIG (reference sequence). CDR3 coding DNA: TGTGCATGTGACAGGGGTCCCTACGAGCAGTACTTC. This sequence encodes CACDRGPYEQYF.

This rearrangement joins TRBV9 to TRBJ2-2, with 8 bases lining up with TRBD2. The J segment lost 8 bases and the V segment lost 4 bases, leaving 7 bases of the junction unmatched. Germline values: CDR1 SGDLS, CDR2 YYNGEE. The CDR3 totals 14 residues. The CDR3 spells CASSFEGGRGELFF. CDR3 bases: TGTGCCAGCAGCTTCGAGGGCGGGAGGGGGGAGCTGTTTTTT.

The rearrangement links TRBV27 to TRBJ1-1; maybe TRBD1 (5 bases). This CDR3 spans 13 amino acids. Germline loops: CDR1 MNHEY, CDR2 SMNVEV (reference sequence). The germline V and J ends were trimmed by 3 bases and 10 bases, with 15 bases remaining between them. DNA for the CDR3: TGTGCCAGCAGTTTGGGGGAGGGCCGGGGAGCTTTCTTT. It codes for CASSLGEGRGAFF.

The V call is TRBV6-1, the J call TRBJ1-1, with 9 bases identical to TRBD1. The germline CDR1 and CDR2 sequences are MNHNS and SASEGT. The V and J ends lost 4 bases and 4 bases, in that order; junction bases with no gene match: 10. This CDR3 contains 16 residues. CDR3 in DNA: TGTGCCAGCAGTGGGGACAGGGTGATTCTGGGCACTGAAGCTTTCTTT. Its protein is CASSGDRVILGTEAFF.

This clonotype appeared a single time. V gene TRBV23-1 combines with J gene TRBJ1-3; no reliable D call. TRBV23-1 is placed among ORFs of uncertain function. Trimming removed 2 bases at V and 1 base at J, with 15 bases between. This CDR3 has 17 amino acids. The CDR3 DNA reads TGCGCCAGCAGTCAAACGAATCATACCCATTCTGGAAACACCATATATTTT. Its translation is CASSQTNHTHSGNTIYF.

The V gene is TRBV20-1, the J gene TRBJ1-2; no reliable D call. The CDR3 is 13 amino acids. Germline CDR1 DFQATT, CDR2 SNEGSKA (reference sequence). Trimming took 2 bases from V and 1 from J, leaving 8 bases between them. In DNA, the CDR3 is TGCAGTGCTAGACTGACCCTTAACTATGGCTACACCTTC. This gives the protein CSARLTLNYGYTF.

This chain joins TRBV15 and TRBJ2-2; unclear D gene. Germline V gene sequence: CDR1 LNHNV, CDR2 YYDKDF (reference sequence). With 1 base removed from V and 8 bases from J, the gap between germline ends came to 5 bases. This CDR3 has 12 residues. CDR3 residues: CATSRVEGELFF. The CDR3 DNA follows: TGTGCCACCAGCAGAGTGGAGGGGGAGCTGTTTTTT.

The rearrangement joins TRBV28 to TRBJ2-7; D unresolved. The CDR3 spans 13 residues. The V gene lost 4 bases and the J gene lost 4 bases, with 11 bases spanning the gap. Germline CDR1 is MDHEN and CDR2 is SYDVKM. The CDR3 coding sequence is TGTGCCAGCAGTTACGGCAGGTTGTACGAGCAGTACTTC. Translation: CASSYGRLYEQYF.

The gene calls are TRBV12-3 or TRBV12-4 and TRBJ2-2; 9 bases map to TRBD1. The J segment lost 6 bases and the V segment lost 6 bases, leaving 14 bases of the junction unmatched. The CDR3 runs to 17 residues. The CDR3 bases are TGTGCCAGCAGCCAAGGCCTCGGGACAGGGTTGGCCGGGGAGCTGTTTTTT. Protein product: CASSQGLGTGLAGELFF.